This T cell receptor beta chain was recovered during a study of T cells in Graves' hyperthyroidism and ophthalmopathy. Study results and caveats: Onset of ophthalmopathy came a median about 6.5 months after the model predicted it. Ophthalmopathy and stable hyperthyroidism were separated by a 13 V-J model. Most clonotypes expanded in the thyroid (above 0.001) were also present in blood.

There were TCR beta CDR3 regions amplified from RNA transcripts. HTBI primers were the set used in a first-round RT-PCR of the TCR CDR3. TCRdb passed the multiplex PCR reads through MiXCR, listing each CDR3 protein once. The sample lists approximately 510,000 distinct CDR3 sequences, 40% to 50% occurring once. Researchers barred patients who had uncontrolled infection, other autoimmune disease, pregnancy or lactation. This clonotype has at least ten counts. As yet, its antigen is unknown. Deletions cut 5 bases from V and 7 bases from J, with 14 bases between. The CDR3 extends over 13 amino acids. The germline gives CDR1 SEHNR, CDR2 FQNEAQ (reference sequence).

The specimen sequenced was peripheral blood or thyroid tissue (not recorded which). The TCR was taken from an adult woman with Graves' disease, either hyperthyroidism or ophthalmopathy (not recorded which). V usage is TRBV7-9 and J usage is TRBJ1-2, with no clear D. CDR3 DNA: TGTGCCAGCAGCGCAATAAGCGTCGTTGGCTACACCTTC. It codes for CASSAISVVGYTF.